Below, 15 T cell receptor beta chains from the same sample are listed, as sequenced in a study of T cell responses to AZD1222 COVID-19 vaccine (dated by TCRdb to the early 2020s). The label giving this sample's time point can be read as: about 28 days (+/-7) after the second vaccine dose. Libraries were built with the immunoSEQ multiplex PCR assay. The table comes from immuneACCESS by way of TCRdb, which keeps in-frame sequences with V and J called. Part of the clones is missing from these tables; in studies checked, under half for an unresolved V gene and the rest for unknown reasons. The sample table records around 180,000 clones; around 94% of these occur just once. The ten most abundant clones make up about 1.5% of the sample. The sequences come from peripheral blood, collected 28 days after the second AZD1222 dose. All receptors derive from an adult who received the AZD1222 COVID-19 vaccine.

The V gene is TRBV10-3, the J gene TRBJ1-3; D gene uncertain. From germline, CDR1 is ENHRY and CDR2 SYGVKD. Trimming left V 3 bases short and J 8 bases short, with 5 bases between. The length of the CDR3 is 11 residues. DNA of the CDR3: TGTGCCATCAGTGAATATGACACCATATATTTT. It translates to CAISEYDTIYF.

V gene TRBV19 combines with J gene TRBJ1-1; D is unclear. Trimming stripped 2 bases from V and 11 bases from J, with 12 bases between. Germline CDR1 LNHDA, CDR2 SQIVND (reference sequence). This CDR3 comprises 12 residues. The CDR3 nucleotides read TGTGCCAGTAGTATAAATGGGGTCGGGGCTTTCTTT. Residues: CASSINGVGAFF.

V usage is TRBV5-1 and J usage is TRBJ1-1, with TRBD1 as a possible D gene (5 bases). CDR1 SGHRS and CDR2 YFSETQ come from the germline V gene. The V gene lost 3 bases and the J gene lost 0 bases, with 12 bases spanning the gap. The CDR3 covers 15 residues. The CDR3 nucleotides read TGCGCCAGCAGCTACTTGACAGACATGAACACTGAAGCTTTCTTT. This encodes CASSYLTDMNTEAFF.

The CDR3 region has the DNA TGTGCCAGCAGCTTAGCCATCGCCTATAATTCACCCCTCCACTTT. It translates to CASSLAIAYNSPLHF. The V call is TRBV11-3, the J call TRBJ1-6, with D unresolved. The length of the CDR3 is 15 residues. V was shortened by 1 base and J by 2 bases, with 6 bases between the two germline ends. Germline loops: CDR1 SGHNT, CDR2 YENEEA.

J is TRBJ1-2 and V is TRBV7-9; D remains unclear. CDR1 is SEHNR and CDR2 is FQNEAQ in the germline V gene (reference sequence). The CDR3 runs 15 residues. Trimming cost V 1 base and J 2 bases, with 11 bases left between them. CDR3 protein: CASSLVARVNYGYTF. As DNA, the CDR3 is TGTGCCAGCAGCTTAGTCGCAAGGGTGAACTATGGCTACACCTTC.

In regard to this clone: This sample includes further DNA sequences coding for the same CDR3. CDR3 nucleotides: TGTGCCAGCAGTCCGGATATCAATCAGCCCCAGCATTTT. It specifies CASSPDINQPQHF. The chain recombines TRBV7-9 with TRBJ1-5; D call uncertain. Per germline, CDR1 SEHNR and CDR2 FQNEAQ (reference sequence). The CDR3 covers 13 residues. Trimming removed 6 bases at V and 3 bases at J, with 9 bases between.

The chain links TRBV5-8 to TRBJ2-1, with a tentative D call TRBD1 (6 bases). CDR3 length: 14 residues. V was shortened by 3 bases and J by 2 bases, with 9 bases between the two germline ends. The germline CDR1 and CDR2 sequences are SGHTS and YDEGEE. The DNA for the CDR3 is TGTGCCAGCAGCTCCAGGGGTACCTACAATGAGCAGTTCTTC. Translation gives CASSSRGTYNEQFF.

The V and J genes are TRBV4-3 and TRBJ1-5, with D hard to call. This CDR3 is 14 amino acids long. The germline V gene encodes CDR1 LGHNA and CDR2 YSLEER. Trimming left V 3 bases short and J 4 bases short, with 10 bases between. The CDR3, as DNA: TGCGCCAGCAGCCACCGACCCGGGAATCAGCCCCAGCATTTT. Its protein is CASSHRPGNQPQHF.

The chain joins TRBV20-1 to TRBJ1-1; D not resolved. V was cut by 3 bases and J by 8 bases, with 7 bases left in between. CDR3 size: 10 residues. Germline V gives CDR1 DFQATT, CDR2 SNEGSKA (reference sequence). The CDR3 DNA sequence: TGCAGTGCTAGCCGGCGAGAAGCTTTCTTT. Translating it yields CSASRREAFF.

The chain's CDR3 is CASSPGGQGSGNTIYF. Here the CDR3 DNA reads TGTGCCAGCAGCCCAGGCGGACAGGGCTCTGGAAACACCATATATTTT. This rearrangement joins TRBV7-9 to TRBJ1-3, with 8 bases aligning to TRBD1. The germline V gene encodes CDR1 SEHNR and CDR2 FQNEAQ (reference sequence). V shed 5 bases and J 0 bases; nucleotides not matched to a gene: 6. The CDR3 totals 16 residues.

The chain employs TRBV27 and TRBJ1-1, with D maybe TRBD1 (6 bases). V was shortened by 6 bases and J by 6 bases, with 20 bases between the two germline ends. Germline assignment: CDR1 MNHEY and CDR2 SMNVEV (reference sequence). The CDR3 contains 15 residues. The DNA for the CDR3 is TGTGCCAGCAGCCGAGGCAGGGGATGGGGGCCTGAAGCTTTCTTT. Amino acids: CASSRGRGWGPEAFF.

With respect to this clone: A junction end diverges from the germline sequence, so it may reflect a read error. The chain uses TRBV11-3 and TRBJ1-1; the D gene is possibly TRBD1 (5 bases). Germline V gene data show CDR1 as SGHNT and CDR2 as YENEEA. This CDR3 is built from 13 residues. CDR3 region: CASSLVQGTKAFF. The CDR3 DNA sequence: TGTGCCAGCAGCTTAGTCCAGGGCACTAAAGCTTTCTTT.

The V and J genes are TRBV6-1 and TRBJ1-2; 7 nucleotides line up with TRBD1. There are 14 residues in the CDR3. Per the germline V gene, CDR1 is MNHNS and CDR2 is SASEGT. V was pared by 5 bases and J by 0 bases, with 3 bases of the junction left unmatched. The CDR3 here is CASSPQGANYGYTF. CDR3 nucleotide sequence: TGTGCCAGCAGTCCCCAGGGGGCTAACTATGGCTACACCTTC.

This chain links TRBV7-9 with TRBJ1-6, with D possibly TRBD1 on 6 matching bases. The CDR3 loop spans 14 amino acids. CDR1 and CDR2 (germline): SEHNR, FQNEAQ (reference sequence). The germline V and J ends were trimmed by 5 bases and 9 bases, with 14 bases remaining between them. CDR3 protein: CASSQQGRGSPLHF. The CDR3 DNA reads TGTGCCAGCAGCCAACAGGGTAGAGGTTCACCCCTCCACTTT.

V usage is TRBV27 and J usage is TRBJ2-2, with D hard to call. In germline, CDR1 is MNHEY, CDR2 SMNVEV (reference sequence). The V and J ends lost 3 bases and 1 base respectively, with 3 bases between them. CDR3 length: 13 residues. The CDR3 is CASSFRNTGELFF. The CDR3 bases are TGTGCCAGCAGTTTTAGGAACACCGGGGAGCTGTTTTTT.